The 29 T cell receptor beta chains below come from one sample, sequenced in a study of T cell repertoires in cytomegalovirus infection. In TCRdb, the reads were re-called with MiXCR into one record per CDR3 protein. The data contain 500,000 to 600,000 distinct CDR3 sequences, 16% of them singletons. Specimen: CD8+ T cells from PBMCs. The origin of the receptors is a human donor in good health (CMV status not recorded). Some clones in this sample may be carry-over from other donors' samples.

This clonotype was seen ten or more times. The chain joins TRBV2 to TRBJ2-7; weak D call: TRBD1 (7 bases). Germline loops: CDR1 SNHLY, CDR2 FYNNEI. The CDR3 runs to 14 residues. V was shortened by 4 bases and J by 5 bases, with 15 bases between the two germline ends. This CDR3 is CASSGRGVIDEQYF. CDR3 sequence (DNA): TGTGCCAGCAGTGGCAGGGGGGTAATCGACGAGCAGTACTTC.

Concerning this clonotype: This may come from a read error, since a much larger clone is one base off. The J gene is TRBJ2-1, the V gene TRBV7-9; D is uncertain. The CDR3 runs to 16 residues. Germline lookup yields CDR1 SEHNR and CDR2 FQNEAQ (reference sequence). The CDR3 loop is CASSSGRTSSYNEQCF. The DNA of the CDR3 is TGTGCCAGCAGCTCCGGACGGACGAGCTCCTACAATGAGCAGTGCTTC. The variable domain in full, completed from reference TRBV7-9 and TRBJ2-1, reads DTGVSQNPRHKITKRGQNVTFRCDPISEHNRLYWYRQTLGQGPEFLTYFQNEAQLEKSRLLSDRFSAERPKGSFSTLEIQRTEQGDSAMYLCASSSGRTSSYNEQCFGPGTRLTVL.

This clonotype has at least ten counts. The chain joins TRBV27 to TRBJ2-5; a possible D gene is TRBD1 (6 bases). V lost 2 bases to trimming and J lost 2 bases, with 9 bases between them. The CDR3 contains 14 residues. Germline CDR1 MNHEY, CDR2 SMNVEV (reference sequence). CDR3 residues: CASSLVRGQETQYF. The CDR3 DNA reads TGTGCCAGCAGTTTAGTGAGGGGGCAAGAGACCCAGTACTTC.

A few counts support this clonotype. The chain's CDR3 is CASSHQAGDSTDTQYF. CDR3 DNA sequence: TGCGCCAGCAGCCATCAAGCGGGGGACAGCACAGATACGCAGTATTTT. The rearrangement uses TRBV4-1 and TRBJ2-3; 8 nucleotides agree with TRBD2. Germline assignment: CDR1 MGHRA and CDR2 YSYEKL. V was pared by 3 bases and J by 0 bases, with 5 bases of the junction left unmatched. This CDR3 spans 16 amino acids.

This clonotype appeared a few times. The rearrangement links TRBV11-2 to TRBJ2-3; D is unresolved. Per the germline V gene, CDR1 is SGHAT and CDR2 is FQNNGV. V lost 0 bases and J 5 bases, leaving 9 bases between the germline ends. This CDR3 spans 14 amino acids. The CDR3 DNA reads as TGTGCCAGCAGCTTAGAGCCCCAACAAGATACGCAGTATTTT. This sequence encodes CASSLEPQQDTQYF.

The chain recombines TRBV2 with TRBJ2-7; D might be TRBD2 (6 bases). Trimming stripped 7 bases from V and 4 bases from J, with 11 bases between. CDR3 length: 12 amino acids. Per germline, CDR1 SNHLY and CDR2 FYNNEI. CDR3 in amino acids: CASKGRDYEQYF. CDR3 sequence (DNA): TGTGCCAGCAAAGGGCGGGATTACGAGCAGTACTTC. Supplemented by reference TRBV2 and TRBJ2-7, the full variable domain reads EPEVTQTPSHQVTQMGQEVILRCVPISNHLYFYWYRQILGQKVEFLVSFYNNEISEKSEIFDDQFSVERPDGSNFTLKIRSTKLEDSAMYFCASKGRDYEQYFGPGTRLTVT.

This chain connects TRBV9 to TRBJ1-1; TRBD1 matches 7 bases. The germline V gene has CDR1 SGDLS and CDR2 YYNGEE. V shed 2 bases and J 1 base; nucleotides not matched to a gene: 11. The CDR3 totals 17 residues. In nucleotides, the CDR3 is TGTGCCAGCAGCGTGGGACAGTCGGGGCGGGGGAACACTGAAGCTTTCTTT. It is translated as CASSVGQSGRGNTEAFF.

This clonotype turned up a few times. The CDR3 is CASSVGERDTQYF. The CDR3 DNA reads as TGTGCCAGCAGCGTAGGGGAAAGAGATACGCAGTATTTT. This chain joins TRBV9 and TRBJ2-3; no clear D. V lost 0 bases and J 5 bases, leaving 7 bases between the germline ends. The CDR3 sequence is 13 residues long. In germline, CDR1 is SGDLS, CDR2 YYNGEE.

This clonotype appeared a single time. The chain carries TRBV20-1 and TRBJ2-7; D not resolved. Looked up from germline, CDR1 is DFQATT and CDR2 is SNEGSKA (reference sequence). The V gene lost 0 bases and the J gene lost 0 bases, with 12 bases spanning the gap. The CDR3 is 15 amino acids. CDR3 nucleotides: TGCAGTGCTAGAGATCGGGCTAGAAGCTCCTACGAGCAGTACTTC. This sequence encodes CSARDRARSSYEQYF.

The V gene is TRBV6-5, the J gene TRBJ2-4, with 10 positions matching TRBD2. The CDR3 consists of 16 residues. Trimming removed 5 bases from V and 0 bases from J; junction bases left unmatched: 4. Per the germline V gene, CDR1 is MNHEY and CDR2 is SVGAGI. CDR3 amino acids: CASSKLAGLAKNIQYF. The DNA of the CDR3 is TGTGCCAGCAGTAAACTAGCGGGGTTAGCCAAAAACATTCAGTACTTC.

A few counts support this clonotype. This chain links TRBV7-9 with TRBJ1-1; no clear D. V lost 6 bases, J lost 3 bases, and 20 bases lay in between. This CDR3 contains 16 residues. In germline, CDR1 is SEHNR, CDR2 FQNEAQ (reference sequence). The CDR3 sequence is CASSLKWERGYTEAFF. The CDR3 DNA sequence: TGTGCCAGCAGTTTAAAGTGGGAGCGAGGGTACACTGAAGCTTTCTTT. The whole variable domain, remainder taken from reference TRBV7-9 and TRBJ1-1, is DTGVSQNPRHKITKRGQNVTFRCDPISEHNRLYWYRQTLGQGPEFLTYFQNEAQLEKSRLLSDRFSAERPKGSFSTLEIQRTEQGDSAMYLCASSLKWERGYTEAFFGQGTRLTVV.

This clonotype was seen ten or more times. The V and J genes are TRBV29-1 and TRBJ2-3, with 10 bases aligning to TRBD2. V shed 3 bases and J 5 bases; nucleotides not matched to a gene: 8. CDR3 size: 15 residues. Germline CDR1 is SQVTM and CDR2 is ANQGSEA. The CDR3 nucleotides read TGCAGCGTTGACCCGCCTAGCGGGAGCTTAGATACGCAGTATTTT. Its translation: CSVDPPSGSLDTQYF.

This clonotype was recorded a few times. The CDR3 spells CASRLDRGRWVDEAFF. CDR3 nucleotide sequence: TGTGCCAGCAGACTAGACAGGGGGCGGTGGGTCGATGAAGCTTTCTTT. The rearrangement uses TRBV28 and TRBJ1-1, with 10 bases lining up with TRBD1. Germline CDR1 reads MDHEN; CDR2 reads SYDVKM. V gave up 6 bases and J gave up 7 bases; unmatched junction bases: 14. This CDR3 comprises 16 residues.

The chain joins TRBV29-1 to TRBJ2-7, with 11 bases that match TRBD2. CDR1 and CDR2 (germline): SQVTM, ANQGSEA. The CDR3 extends over 15 amino acids. Trimming at V came to 0 bases and at J to 6 bases, leaving 7 bases not matched to a gene. The CDR3 sequence: CSVEDQLAGAGEQYF. In DNA, the CDR3 is TGCAGCGTTGAAGATCAACTAGCGGGAGCGGGCGAGCAGTACTTC.

This clonotype has ten or more counts. The gene calls are TRBV7-9 and TRBJ2-7, with D perhaps TRBD1 (6 bases). Germline V gene sequence: CDR1 SEHNR, CDR2 FQNEAQ (reference sequence). The V end lost 3 bases, the J end lost 5 bases, and 17 bases lay between the germline ends. This CDR3 comprises 15 residues. In DNA form, the CDR3 reads TGTGCCAGCAGCTTCCCCGGACGACAGGTCCACGAGCAGTACTTC. Translating gives CASSFPGRQVHEQYF.

This clonotype was counted only a few times. This rearrangement joins TRBV3-1 to TRBJ2-3, with D maybe TRBD2 (6 bases). The germline V gene encodes CDR1 LGHDT and CDR2 YNNKEL (reference sequence). CDR3 length equals 18 residues. Trimming stripped 1 base from V and 4 bases from J, with 21 bases between. The CDR3, as DNA: TGTGCCAGCAGCCAAGGTCCTGTCGGGACTTTCAGGGCAGATACGCAGTATTTT. Amino acid sequence: CASSQGPVGTFRADTQYF.

As concerns this clonotype: With a much larger clone just one base away, this may be a read error. The conserved final phenylalanine or tryptophan is absent from the CDR3, which likely points to a read error. The genes are TRBV25-1 and TRBJ2-1, with D maybe TRBD2 (6 bases). The CDR3 consists of 22 residues. With 4 bases removed from V and 0 bases from J, the gap between germline ends came to 31 bases. CDR1 is MGHDK, CDR2 SYGVNS, per germline. This CDR3 reads CASSGVHTAGPLKTPSYNEQFL. The CDR3 DNA is TGTGCCAGCAGTGGGGTCCACACCGCGGGACCTCTAAAAACGCCCTCCTACAATGAGCAGTTCTTA.

This clonotype was seen only a few times. The chain carries TRBV29-1 and TRBJ1-2, with 7 nucleotides matching TRBD1. J was trimmed by 8 bases and V by 3 bases; bases with no gene match: 18. From germline, CDR1 is SQVTM and CDR2 ANQGSEA. This CDR3 spans 16 amino acids. CDR3 sequence: CSVDQGQRGSLGGYTF. CDR3 sequence (DNA): TGCAGCGTTGATCAGGGACAGAGAGGTTCTCTAGGGGGCTACACCTTC.

This clonotype was seen only a few times. The J gene is TRBJ2-2, the V gene TRBV11-2; 7 bases are shared with TRBD2. This CDR3 region has 16 residues. Germline lookup yields CDR1 SGHAT and CDR2 FQNNGV. Trimming took 6 bases from V and 6 from J; bases not matched to a gene: 13. CDR3 in amino acids: CASSSTGTTYAGELFF. CDR3 bases: TGTGCCAGCAGTTCGACCGGGACTACCTATGCCGGGGAGCTGTTTTTT. The full variable domain, completed using reference TRBV11-2 and TRBJ2-2, is EAGVAQSPRYKIIEKRQSVAFWCNPISGHATLYWYQQILGQGPKLLIQFQNNGVVDDSQLPKDRFSAERLKGVDSTLKIQPAKLEDSAVYLCASSSTGTTYAGELFFGEGSRLTVL.

This clonotype is a singleton in its sample. The J gene is TRBJ1-5, the V gene TRBV2, with D tentatively TRBD1 (5 bases). CDR1 is SNHLY, CDR2 FYNNEI, per germline. This CDR3 is built from 15 residues. The ends were cut back, 5 bases at V and 2 bases at J, with 13 bases in the middle. This chain's CDR3 is CASSPTGFRNQPQHF. DNA for the CDR3: TGTGCCAGCAGTCCTACAGGTTTTCGCAATCAGCCCCAGCATTTT.

This clonotype has a count of ten or more. V is TRBV4-1 and J is TRBJ2-7; D is perhaps TRBD1 or TRBD2 (5 bases each). The CDR3 totals 15 residues. Germline lookup yields CDR1 MGHRA and CDR2 YSYEKL. Trimming took 0 bases from V and 4 from J, leaving 13 bases between them. CDR3: CASSQEPVGTYEQYF. In DNA form, the CDR3 reads TGCGCCAGCAGCCAAGAGCCAGTCGGGACGTACGAGCAGTACTTC.

This clonotype was seen a single time. The chain uses TRBV12-5 and TRBJ1-1, with D possibly matching TRBD1 (6 bases). This CDR3 has 14 residues. The V gene's germline CDR1 is LGHNT and CDR2 FRNRAP. V dropped 7 bases and J dropped 5 bases, with 17 bases sitting between them. Here the CDR3 reads CASALTGWETEAFF. DNA of the CDR3: TGTGCTAGTGCCTTAACAGGGTGGGAAACTGAAGCTTTCTTT.

The CDR3 DNA reads as TGTGCCAGCAGTCTCCTAGGACAGGGAGTGACTGAAGCTTTCTTT. This sequence encodes CASSLLGQGVTEAFF. The rearrangement links TRBV27 to TRBJ1-1, with TRBD1 identical over 8 bases. The CDR3 sequence is 15 residues long. Germline trimming cut 5 bases from V and 5 bases from J; bases unmatched to any gene: 10. CDR1 is MNHEY, CDR2 SMNVEV, per germline (reference sequence).

Points on this clonotype: A much larger clone is a single base away; this may be a read error. Given the absence of the conserved phenylalanine or tryptophan at the CDR3 end, a read error is likely. This chain joins TRBV12-3 or TRBV12-4 and TRBJ2-1; TRBD2 matches 14 bases. This CDR3 spans 16 amino acids. The J segment lost 10 bases and the V segment lost 1 base, leaving 6 bases of the junction unmatched. The CDR3 here is CASSLETSGGAWEQFL. In nucleotides, the CDR3 is TGTGCCAGCAGTTTAGAGACTAGCGGGGGGGCCTGGGAGCAGTTCTTA.

This clonotype has at least ten counts. This chain uses TRBV6-5 with TRBJ2-7, with D possibly TRBD2 on 5 matching bases. The CDR3 is 14 residues long. Germline V gene data show CDR1 as MNHEY and CDR2 as SVGAGI. Trimming cost V 3 bases and J 0 bases, with 9 bases left between them. The CDR3 sequence is CASSYERGSYEQYF. The CDR3 DNA is TGTGCCAGCAGTTATGAACGGGGCTCCTACGAGCAGTACTTC.

The rearrangement uses TRBV4-2 and TRBJ2-1, with 7 bases lining up with TRBD1. The V and J ends lost 2 bases and 4 bases, in that order; junction bases with no gene match: 2. The CDR3 is 14 residues long. CDR1 and CDR2 (germline): LGHNA, YNFKEQ. DNA for the CDR3: TGTGCCAGCAGCCAACCGACAGGGTACAATGAGCAGTTCTTC. Translated, it gives CASSQPTGYNEQFF.

Many counts were recorded for this clonotype. The V gene is TRBV7-9, the J gene TRBJ2-7; D call uncertain. This CDR3 has 18 amino acids. In germline, CDR1 is SEHNR, CDR2 FQNEAQ (reference sequence). Trimming cost V 5 bases and J 3 bases, with 26 bases left between them. In DNA form, the CDR3 reads TGTGCCAGCAGCCCGCCCGAAATGACGGTGGAAGGTGGCTACGAGCAGTACTTC. It is translated as CASSPPEMTVEGGYEQYF.

The chain joins TRBV27 to TRBJ2-7; TRBD1 aligns across 9 bases. Germline CDR1 and CDR2: MNHEY and SMNVEV (reference sequence). The CDR3 is made up of 15 amino acids. The junction had 4 bases not matched to a gene; V was cut back by 1 base and J by 3 bases. CDR3 amino acids: CASSLLSDRGYEQYF. The CDR3, as DNA: TGTGCCAGCAGTTTATTGTCGGACAGGGGCTACGAGCAGTACTTC.

This clonotype came up many times. The rearrangement uses TRBV28 and TRBJ2-5, with 9 bases aligning to TRBD1. CDR1 and CDR2 (germline): MDHEN, SYDVKM. The CDR3 sequence is 16 residues long. V was pared by 5 bases and J by 4 bases, with 11 bases of the junction left unmatched. CDR3 sequence reads: CASSLDRGRLGETQYF. The CDR3 DNA reads TGTGCCAGCAGTCTGGACAGGGGTAGGCTGGGAGAGACCCAGTACTTC.